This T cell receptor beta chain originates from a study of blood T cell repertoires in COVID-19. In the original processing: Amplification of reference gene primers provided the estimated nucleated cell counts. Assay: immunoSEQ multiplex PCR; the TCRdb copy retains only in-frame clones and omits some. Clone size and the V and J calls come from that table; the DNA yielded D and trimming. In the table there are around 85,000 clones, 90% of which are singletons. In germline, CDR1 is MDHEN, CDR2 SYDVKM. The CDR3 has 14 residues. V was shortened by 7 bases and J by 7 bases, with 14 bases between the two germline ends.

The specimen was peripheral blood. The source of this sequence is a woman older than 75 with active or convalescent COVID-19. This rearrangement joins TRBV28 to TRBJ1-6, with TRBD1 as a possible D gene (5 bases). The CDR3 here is CASNQDSENSPLHF. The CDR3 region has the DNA TGTGCCAGCAACCAAGACAGCGAGAATTCACCCCTCCACTTT.